Listed below are T cell receptor beta chains from one sample, sequenced in a study of low-dose radiotherapy and immunotherapy resistance in tumors. One entry per CDR3 protein results from TCRdb running MiXCR on the reads. The sample shows tens of thousands of distinct CDR3 sequences, over 15% of them seen only once. Source: PBMCs, taken before treatment. All receptors derive from a male donor with prostate cancer. CDR3s include the opening cysteine and the closing phenylalanine or tryptophan. Fields, in order: J gene, V gene, CDR3 length, D gene, clone size, CDR3 protein, CDR3 DNA. A D gene is named only where the DNA matches it firmly. Some rows mark clone size as missing; the rest say once, few, many or name a class of expanded clone.

>TRBJ2-6|TRBV15|13|-|many
CATETRGANVLTF
TGTGCCACAGAAACTAGGGGGGCCAACGTCCTGACTTTC
>TRBJ2-5|TRBV29-1|14|TRBD1|-
CSVEDRDRQETQYF
TGCAGCGTTGAAGACAGGGACAGACAAGAGACCCAGTACTTC
>TRBJ2-1|TRBV30|15|-|many
CAWNQGPGQTNEQFF
TGTGCCTGGAACCAGGGCCCCGGACAGACTAATGAGCAGTTCTTC
>TRBJ1-2|TRBV28|18|-|-
CASSPYQKGLSRDYGYTF
TGTGCCAGCAGTCCCTATCAAAAGGGCTTATCAAGGGACTATGGCTACACCTTC
>TRBJ2-7|TRBV6-2/TRBV6-3|12|-|-
CASSYGGVEQYF
TGTGCCAGCAGTTACGGGGGAGTTGAGCAGTACTTC
>TRBJ1-5|TRBV14|17|-|many
CASSPWVRDRSNQPQHF
TGTGCCAGCAGCCCGTGGGTCAGGGATCGTAGCAATCAGCCCCAGCATTTT
>TRBJ2-5|TRBV6-5|16|TRBD2|many
CASSTARGGMQETQYF
TGTGCCAGCAGTACCGCCCGGGGAGGGATGCAGGAGACCCAGTACTTC
>TRBJ1-2|TRBV12-3/TRBV12-4|15|-|many
CASSLMGTGSSGYTF
TGTGCCAGCAGTTTAATGGGAACAGGGAGTAGTGGCTACACCTTC
>TRBJ1-5|TRBV30|14|-|many
CAWSVNSEAQPQHF
TGTGCCTGGAGTGTAAATTCGGAAGCCCAGCCCCAGCATTTT
>TRBJ1-5|TRBV6-1|15|-|many
CASRGDRSGNQPQHF
TGTGCCAGCAGGGGAGACAGGAGCGGCAATCAGCCCCAGCATTTT
>TRBJ1-2|TRBV6-2/TRBV6-3|12|TRBD1|many
CASSYPGTAYTF
TGTGCCAGCAGTTACCCTGGGACAGCCTACACCTTC
>TRBJ2-5|TRBV11-2|15|TRBD2|few
CASSLFGTTKETQYF
TGTGCCAGCAGCTTATTTGGGACTACCAAAGAGACCCAGTACTTC
>TRBJ1-1|TRBV29-1|13|-|many
CSVGGVGGEEAFF
TGCAGCGTTGGAGGGGTTGGGGGGGAAGAAGCTTTCTTT
>TRBJ2-1|TRBV6-1|14|TRBD1|medium-sized
CASSEGDSYNEQFF
TGTGCCAGCAGTGAAGGGGACAGCTACAATGAGCAGTTCTTC
>TRBJ1-1|TRBV5-1|14|-|many
CASSLEGWGTEAFF
TGCGCCAGCAGCTTGGAAGGGTGGGGCACTGAAGCTTTCTTT
>TRBJ1-5|TRBV12-3/TRBV12-4|15|-|few
CASSLGARANQPQHF
TGTGCCAGCAGTTTAGGGGCCAGGGCCAATCAGCCCCAGCATTTT
>TRBJ1-4|TRBV20-1|18|TRBD1|few
CSAPIRDSSLATNEKLFF
TGCAGTGCCCCGATCCGGGACAGCTCCCTTGCAACTAATGAAAAACTGTTTTTT
>TRBJ1-2|TRBV29-1|14|-|-
CSVGTRKDNYGYTF
TGCAGCGTGGGGACACGTAAAGATAACTATGGCTACACCTTC
>TRBJ2-5|TRBV3-1|16|TRBD2|many
CASSQASGLERETQYF
TGTGCCAGCAGCCAAGCAAGCGGACTAGAGAGAGAGACCCAGTACTTC
>TRBJ2-7|TRBV25-1|16|TRBD1|-
CASSEFSRDREGEQYF
TGTGCCAGCAGTGAATTTAGCCGGGACAGGGAAGGCGAGCAGTACTTC
>TRBJ2-7|TRBV27|16|-|many
CASSISRQGGSYEQYF
TGTGCCAGCAGTATAAGCCGTCAGGGGGGGTCCTACGAGCAGTACTTC
>TRBJ2-7|TRBV13|14|TRBD1|many
CASSAGQGGYEQYF
TGTGCCAGCAGCGCGGGACAGGGTGGGTACGAGCAGTACTTC
>TRBJ1-5|TRBV6-1|14|-|many
CASSVVRGNQPQHF
TGTGCCAGCAGTGTTGTCAGGGGCAATCAGCCCCAGCATTTT
>TRBJ2-3|TRBV27|16|TRBD2|few
CASSSFGGGAADTQYF
TGTGCCAGCAGTTCGTTTGGCGGGGGGGCGGCAGATACGCAGTATTTT
>TRBJ2-6|TRBV5-6|18|TRBD1|medium-sized
CASSPTGTGGSGANVLTF
TGTGCCAGCAGCCCTACCGGGACAGGGGGCTCTGGGGCCAACGTCCTGACTTTC
>TRBJ2-2|TRBV13|12|-|many
CATKENTGELFF
TGTGCCACGAAGGAGAACACCGGGGAGCTGTTTTTT
>TRBJ1-4|TRBV7-2|15|-|few
CASSYGTSTNEKLFF
TGTGCCAGCAGCTACGGGACTTCAACTAATGAAAAACTGTTTTTT
>TRBJ2-1|TRBV9|16|TRBD2|many
CASSVELAGAYNEQFF
TGTGCCAGCAGCGTAGAGCTAGCGGGGGCCTACAATGAGCAGTTCTTC
>TRBJ2-1|TRBV7-2|12|-|many
CASSLVVEEQFF
TGTGCCAGCAGCTTAGTTGTTGAGGAGCAGTTCTTC
>TRBJ1-1|TRBV19|14|-|many
CASSIEGSVTEAFF
TGTGCCAGTAGTATTGAGGGGTCGGTCACTGAAGCTTTCTTT
>TRBJ2-7|TRBV2|11|-|many
CASRTDYEQYF
TGTGCCAGCAGGACAGATTACGAGCAGTACTTC
>TRBJ2-3|TRBV30|16|-|many
CAWTGRRGGGWDTQYF
TGTGCCTGGACGGGCCGAAGGGGGGGGGGCTGGGATACGCAGTATTTT
>TRBJ1-1|TRBV6-4|11|-|few
CASSLYGEAFF
TGTGCCAGCAGTTTATACGGGGAAGCTTTCTTT